Listed below are T cell receptor beta chains from one sample, sequenced in a study of shared clonotypes between healthy human individuals. Libraries were prepared by immunoSEQ multiplex PCR; TCRdb keeps only in-frame clonotypes and omits some of them. This table holds under 2,500,000 clones, approximately 94% found once. Material: naive CD4+ T cells sorted from blood. The source is a man aged 18 to 35 in good health. Each CDR3 is given with its conserved first and last residue. The order of the fields is J gene, clone size, V gene, D gene, CDR3 DNA, CDR3 protein. The D gene is left open where the match is weak. Rows give clone size only sometimes, using once, few, many, or a class for an expanded clone.

J gene: TRBJ1-3; clone size: .; V gene: TRBV30; D gene: .; CDR3 DNA: TGTGCCTGGATCTCTGGAAACACCATATATTTT; CDR3 protein: CAWISGNTIYF
J gene: TRBJ2-3; clone size: once; V gene: TRBV5-4; D gene: .; CDR3 DNA: TGTGCCAGCAGCTTTAGCAAGACCGACCGCACAGATACGCAGTATTTT; CDR3 protein: CASSFSKTDRTDTQYF
J gene: TRBJ1-1; clone size: .; V gene: TRBV7-2; D gene: .; CDR3 DNA: TGTGCCAGCAGCTTAAGGACAGCGAACACTGAAGCTTTCTTT; CDR3 protein: CASSLRTANTEAFF
J gene: TRBJ1-6; clone size: .; V gene: TRBV10-1; D gene: .; CDR3 DNA: TGCGCCAGCGGGCCGGGTAATTCACCCCTCCACTTT; CDR3 protein: CASGPGNSPLHF
J gene: TRBJ2-7; clone size: .; V gene: TRBV5-1; D gene: .; CDR3 DNA: TGCGCCAGCAGCCTCCCGAGTGCCGGCCAGCAGTACTTC; CDR3 protein: CASSLPSAGQQYF
J gene: TRBJ2-5; clone size: .; V gene: TRBV2; D gene: TRBD2; CDR3 DNA: TGTGCCAGCAGGGAAAAACTAGCGGGAGAGGAGACCCAGTACTTC; CDR3 protein: CASREKLAGEETQYF
J gene: TRBJ2-5; clone size: .; V gene: TRBV18; D gene: .; CDR3 DNA: TGTGCCAGCTCACCTATGGGGCTCCAAGAGACCCAGTACTTC; CDR3 protein: CASSPMGLQETQYF
J gene: TRBJ1-3; clone size: .; V gene: TRBV10-3; D gene: .; CDR3 DNA: TGTGCCATCAGTGAGCCGCCAGGGGCTGGAAACACCATATATTTT; CDR3 protein: CAISEPPGAGNTIYF
J gene: TRBJ2-5; clone size: .; V gene: TRBV12-1; D gene: .; CDR3 DNA: TGTGCCAGCAGCATGGTTAGCGGGGGGGCGGTGGAGACCCAGTACTTC; CDR3 protein: CASSMVSGGAVETQYF
J gene: TRBJ2-5; clone size: .; V gene: TRBV9; D gene: TRBD2; CDR3 DNA: TGTGCCAGCAGCGTGGGCCTAGCGGGAGGGCAAGAGACCCAGTACTTC; CDR3 protein: CASSVGLAGGQETQYF
J gene: TRBJ2-7; clone size: .; V gene: TRBV2; D gene: TRBD2; CDR3 DNA: TGTGCCAGCAGTGGCCCTCCTCAAGCGGGGGGCTACGAGCAGTACTTC; CDR3 protein: CASSGPPQAGGYEQYF
J gene: TRBJ2-5; clone size: .; V gene: TRBV7-2; D gene: .; CDR3 DNA: TGTGCCAGCAGCTTAGGAGGCGGGTTGGAGACCCAGTACTTC; CDR3 protein: CASSLGGGLETQYF
J gene: TRBJ1-1; clone size: once; V gene: TRBV30; D gene: .; CDR3 DNA: TGTGCCTGGAGTGTAGGGGGGCAGGTGAACACTGAAGCTTTCTTT; CDR3 protein: CAWSVGGQVNTEAFF
J gene: TRBJ2-2; clone size: few; V gene: TRBV30; D gene: .; CDR3 DNA: TGTGCCTGGAGTGGCAAGCGGGCCACCGGGGAGCTGTTTTTT; CDR3 protein: CAWSGKRATGELFF
J gene: TRBJ1-1; clone size: .; V gene: TRBV6-6; D gene: .; CDR3 DNA: TGTGCCAGCAGCCAAGTGAACACTGAAGCTTTCTTT; CDR3 protein: CASSQVNTEAFF
J gene: TRBJ2-3; clone size: .; V gene: TRBV11-2; D gene: TRBD2; CDR3 DNA: TGTGCCAGCAGCTTAGTCCCGGGACTAGCCGATACGCAGTATTTT; CDR3 protein: CASSLVPGLADTQYF
J gene: TRBJ2-7; clone size: .; V gene: TRBV9; D gene: TRBD2; CDR3 DNA: TGTGCCAGCAGCCCCCGAGTCGGGCTAGCGGAGACCTACGAGCAGTACTTC; CDR3 protein: CASSPRVGLAETYEQYF
J gene: TRBJ2-7; clone size: .; V gene: TRBV4-2; D gene: .; CDR3 DNA: TGTGCCAGCAGCCAAGGCGAGGGGGAGGCCCCGGCCGAGCAGTACTTC; CDR3 protein: CASSQGEGEAPAEQYF
J gene: TRBJ1-2; clone size: .; V gene: TRBV14; D gene: .; CDR3 DNA: TGTGCCAGCAGCCAATCTCAGTCCAACTATGGCTACACCTTC; CDR3 protein: CASSQSQSNYGYTF
J gene: TRBJ2-1; clone size: .; V gene: TRBV4-2; D gene: TRBD2; CDR3 DNA: TGTGCCAGCAGCCAAGATCGACTAGCGGGGGGCAATGAGCAGTTCTTC; CDR3 protein: CASSQDRLAGGNEQFF
J gene: TRBJ2-7; clone size: .; V gene: TRBV29-1; D gene: .; CDR3 DNA: TGCAGCGTGGTGAAGGGGGTGGACAGACGAACCTACGAGCAGTACTTC; CDR3 protein: CSVVKGVDRRTYEQYF
J gene: TRBJ2-2; clone size: .; V gene: TRBV5-4; D gene: .; CDR3 DNA: TGTGCCAGCAGCTTTCTCACCACGAACACCGGGGAGCTGTTTTTT; CDR3 protein: CASSFLTTNTGELFF
J gene: TRBJ2-1; clone size: .; V gene: TRBV2; D gene: TRBD1; CDR3 DNA: TGTGCCAGCAGTCTAAGCAGGGGGCTGTACAATGAGCAGTTCTTC; CDR3 protein: CASSLSRGLYNEQFF
J gene: TRBJ1-1; clone size: .; V gene: TRBV19; D gene: .; CDR3 DNA: TGTGCCGTGAGACAGGAAATGAACACTGAAGCTTTCTTT; CDR3 protein: CAVRQEMNTEAFF